This entry lists 27 T cell receptor beta chains sequenced from one sample in a study of cytomegalovirus exposure and HLA in healthy donors. PCR amplification relied on 60 Vbeta primers (plus 13 Jbeta primers). Generated by immunoSEQ multiplex PCR, the TCRdb table keeps only in-frame clones and is missing some. The table has 45,000 to 65,000 clones, more than 70% seen once. What was sequenced was PBMCs. Receptor source: a woman in her late teens or twenties in good health and CMV-seronegative.

The rearrangement joins TRBV28 to TRBJ1-5, with 9 nucleotides matching TRBD1. The germline gives CDR1 MDHEN, CDR2 SYDVKM. This CDR3 contains 17 residues. The junction had 13 bases not matched to a gene; V was cut back by 7 bases and J by 3 bases. CDR3: CASNRIWTGDPNQPQHF. The CDR3 DNA follows: TGTGCCAGCAATCGGATATGGACAGGGGACCCCAATCAGCCCCAGCATTTT.

V and J are TRBV2 and TRBJ2-7, with a tentative D call TRBD2 (5 bases). V lost 4 bases to trimming and J lost 0 bases, with 13 bases between them. This CDR3 comprises 15 residues. The germline V gene has CDR1 SNHLY and CDR2 FYNNEI. The CDR3 region has the DNA TGTGCCAGCAGTGGGATTAGCGTTAGCTCCTACGAGCAGTACTTC. Protein product: CASSGISVSSYEQYF.

The chain carries TRBV28 and TRBJ1-3; D remains unclear. Germline CDR1 reads MDHEN; CDR2 reads SYDVKM. V shed 3 bases and J shed 4 bases, with 13 bases lying between them. The CDR3 is made up of 15 amino acids. The CDR3 sequence: CASSLSLKSGNTIYF. DNA for the CDR3: TGTGCCAGCAGTTTGTCCCTAAAGTCGGGAAACACCATATATTTT.

The chain combines TRBV11-3 with TRBJ1-1; the D is unclear. The CDR3 consists of 16 residues. The V gene lost 5 bases and the J gene lost 1 base, with 17 bases spanning the gap. Germline V CDR1 and CDR2: SGHNT, YENEEA. The CDR3 sequence: CASSRAMSAENTEAFF. The CDR3 DNA reads TGTGCCAGCAGCCGTGCTATGTCGGCGGAGAACACTGAAGCTTTCTTT.

In its sample, this clone was seen a few times. V gene TRBV27 combines with J gene TRBJ1-5, with D hard to call. The germline V gene has CDR1 MNHEY and CDR2 SMNVEV (reference sequence). Trimming stripped 5 bases from V and 0 bases from J, with 5 bases between. The CDR3 has 13 residues. The CDR3 DNA reads TGTGCCAGCAGTCCGTATAGCAATCAGCCCCAGCATTTT. Encoded protein: CASSPYSNQPQHF.

V usage is TRBV4-1 and J usage is TRBJ1-1; tentative D call: TRBD1 (6 bases). V lost 3 bases, J lost 7 bases, and 9 bases lay in between. In germline, CDR1 is MGHRA, CDR2 YSYEKL. This CDR3 comprises 12 residues. This chain's CDR3 is CASSHTGNEAFF. In DNA form, the CDR3 reads TGCGCCAGCAGCCACACAGGGAATGAAGCTTTCTTT.

The chain carries TRBV18 and TRBJ1-2; 8 positions agree with TRBD1. Germline V gives CDR1 KGHSH, CDR2 LQKENI. V was pared by 6 bases and J by 0 bases, with 9 bases of the junction left unmatched. The CDR3 runs 16 residues. The CDR3, as DNA: TGTGCCAGCTCGCCAACCGGGACAGGCGCTAACTATGGCTACACCTTC. Residues: CASSPTGTGANYGYTF.

This clone was counted a single time. The chain carries TRBV6-1 and TRBJ1-6; D possibly corresponds to TRBD1 (6 bases). Germline V CDR1 and CDR2: MNHNS, SASEGT. The CDR3 has 17 residues. Trimming removed 1 base at V and 6 bases at J, with 16 bases between. CDR3 protein: CASSEEVRTALNSPLHF. The CDR3 nucleotides are TGTGCCAGCAGTGAAGAGGTTAGGACAGCACTTAATTCACCCCTCCACTTT.

In this sample, this clone turned up once. The chain is built from TRBV27 and TRBJ1-5; D gene uncertain. The V end lost 3 bases, the J end lost 3 bases, and 6 bases lay between the germline ends. CDR1 MNHEY and CDR2 SMNVEV come from the germline V gene (reference sequence). This CDR3 is built from 13 residues. CDR3 in amino acids: CASSFGVNQPQHF. CDR3 nucleotide sequence: TGTGCCAGCAGTTTCGGGGTCAATCAGCCCCAGCATTTT.

V is TRBV9 and J is TRBJ2-7, with 8 bases that match TRBD2. The V gene end was trimmed by 1 base and the J gene end by 6 bases; junction bases not matched to a gene: 6. The CDR3 contains 14 residues. Germline assignment: CDR1 SGDLS and CDR2 YYNGEE. The CDR3 loop reads CASSVSGGPSEQYF. Written as DNA, the CDR3 is TGTGCCAGCAGCGTAAGCGGGGGCCCCTCCGAGCAGTACTTC.

The chain recombines TRBV28 with TRBJ1-5; the match to TRBD1 covers 8 bases. Germline CDR1 and CDR2: MDHEN and SYDVKM. The CDR3 is made up of 17 amino acids. Germline trimming cut 5 bases from V and 2 bases from J; bases unmatched to any gene: 11. This chain's CDR3 is CASSAGTGSGRNQPQHF. The CDR3 region has the DNA TGTGCCAGCAGTGCCGGGACAGGATCTGGGCGCAATCAGCCCCAGCATTTT.

The genes are TRBV6-1 and TRBJ1-3; D gene uncertain. The CDR3 contains 13 residues. CDR1 and CDR2 from the germline V gene are MNHNS and SASEGT. V shed 1 base and J shed 7 bases, with 8 bases lying between them. CDR3 region: CASSEGMENTIYF. For the CDR3, the DNA is TGTGCCAGCAGTGAAGGAATGGAGAACACCATATATTTT.

V is TRBV20-1 and J is TRBJ1-2; TRBD1 might be the D (5 bases). This CDR3 is 11 amino acids long. Trimming stripped 3 bases from V and 5 bases from J, with 7 bases between. CDR1 is DFQATT and CDR2 is SNEGSKA in the germline V gene (reference sequence). The CDR3, as DNA: TGCAGTGCTAGGGGGGGGTATGGCTACACCTTC. Protein product: CSARGGYGYTF.

The chain has TRBV6-1 and TRBJ2-1, with TRBD2 matching over 12 bases. The junction had 1 base not matched to a gene; V was cut back by 3 bases and J by 4 bases. CDR1 is MNHNS and CDR2 is SASEGT in the germline V gene. The CDR3 length is 15 residues. This chain's CDR3 is CASSDLAGGYNEQFF. The CDR3 DNA reads TGTGCCAGCAGTGATCTAGCGGGAGGGTACAATGAGCAGTTCTTC.

Only a few counts were recorded for this clone. The chain couples TRBV9 to TRBJ2-3; the match to TRBD2 covers 10 bases. The germline gives CDR1 SGDLS, CDR2 YYNGEE. Trimming at V came to 2 bases and at J to 3 bases, leaving 3 bases not matched to a gene. This CDR3 has 15 amino acids. This chain's CDR3 is CASSVQRGGTDTQYF. Written as DNA, the CDR3 is TGTGCCAGCAGCGTCCAGCGGGGGGGGACAGATACGCAGTATTTT.

The chain combines TRBV2 with TRBJ1-1, with TRBD1 matching 7 bases. The CDR3 has 15 amino acids. J lost 10 bases, V lost 6 bases, and 17 bases had no gene match. Germline lookup yields CDR1 SNHLY and CDR2 FYNNEI. The CDR3 region has the DNA TGTGCCAGCAGGCCCCTATTGACAGGGTTGGACCTAGCTTTCTTT. Its protein product is CASRPLLTGLDLAFF. The whole variable domain, remainder taken from reference TRBV2 and TRBJ1-1, is EPEVTQTPSHQVTQMGQEVILRCVPISNHLYFYWYRQILGQKVEFLVSFYNNEISEKSEIFDDQFSVERPDGSNFTLKIRSTKLEDSAMYFCASRPLLTGLDLAFFGQGTRLTVV.

The chain employs TRBV19 and TRBJ2-5; 15 bases fit TRBD2. This CDR3 contains 15 residues. V trimming: 10 bases; J trimming: 5 bases; junction bases outside the gene matches: 8. Germline-derived CDR1 and CDR2 are LNHDA and SQIVND (reference sequence). CDR3 loop: CATQGLAGGGETQYF. CDR3 nucleotide sequence: TGTGCCACCCAGGGACTAGCGGGAGGAGGTGAGACCCAGTACTTC.

The chain carries TRBV11-2 and TRBJ2-5; the match to TRBD2 covers 8 bases. J lost 1 base, V lost 0 bases, and 4 bases had no gene match. In germline, CDR1 is SGHAT, CDR2 FQNNGV. The CDR3 is made up of 16 amino acids. The CDR3 sequence is CASSLDTLAAQETQYF. CDR3 nucleotides: TGTGCCAGCAGCTTAGATACACTAGCGGCCCAAGAGACCCAGTACTTC.

This clone was seen a handful of times. The V and J genes are TRBV19 and TRBJ2-3, with D perhaps TRBD2 (6 bases). Trimming pared 7 bases from V and 10 bases from J, leaving 24 bases between. CDR3 size: 15 residues. From germline, CDR1 is LNHDA and CDR2 SQIVND (reference sequence). The chain's CDR3 is CASTLGPRRWDSQYF. CDR3 nucleotides: TGTGCCAGTACCCTTGGGCCTAGAAGGTGGGACTCGCAGTATTTT.

The CDR3: CASSLAGDRGAGEQYF. CDR3 coding DNA: TGCGCCAGCAGCTTGGCGGGGGACAGGGGCGCGGGAGAGCAGTACTTC. The chain carries TRBV5-1 and TRBJ2-7; 10 positions agree with TRBD1. CDR1 and CDR2 from the germline V gene are SGHRS and YFSETQ. J was trimmed by 7 bases and V by 0 bases; bases with no gene match: 10. The CDR3 length is 16 residues. Drawing the rest from reference TRBV5-1 and TRBJ2-7, the complete variable domain is KAGVTQTPRYLIKTRGQQVTLSCSPISGHRSVSWYQQTPGQGLQFLFEYFSETQRNKGNFPGRFSGRQFSNSRSEMNVSTLELGDSALYLCASSLAGDRGAGEQYFGPGTRLTVT.

The chain recombines TRBV11-2 with TRBJ1-2; 7 positions agree with TRBD1. The CDR3 length is 16 residues. Germline trimming cut 6 bases from V and 0 bases from J; bases unmatched to any gene: 10. CDR1 and CDR2 from the germline V gene are SGHAT and FQNNGV. The CDR3 DNA follows: TGTGCCAGCAGTTACTACCGGGACAGTCCTAACTATGGCTACACCTTC. It encodes CASSYYRDSPNYGYTF. Using reference TRBV11-2 and TRBJ1-2 for the parts outside the CDR3, the full variable domain is EAGVAQSPRYKIIEKRQSVAFWCNPISGHATLYWYQQILGQGPKLLIQFQNNGVVDDSQLPKDRFSAERLKGVDSTLKIQPAKLEDSAVYLCASSYYRDSPNYGYTFGSGTRLTVV.

The rearrangement uses TRBV18 and TRBJ1-5; unclear D gene. The V gene's germline CDR1 is KGHSH and CDR2 LQKENI. The CDR3 is 16 amino acids. V dropped 4 bases and J dropped 0 bases, with 13 bases sitting between them. The CDR3 coding sequence is TGTGCCAGCTCACGAGCGGGTACCGGTAGCAATCAGCCCCAGCATTTT. It codes for CASSRAGTGSNQPQHF. Together with reference TRBV18 and TRBJ1-5, the CDR3 gives the full variable domain: NAGVMQNPRHLVRRRGQEARLRCSPMKGHSHVYWYRQLPEEGLKFMVYLQKENIIDESGMPKERFSAEFPKEGPSILRIQQVVRGDSAAYFCASSRAGTGSNQPQHFGDGTRLSIL.

This clone was counted only a few times. The genes are TRBV2 and TRBJ2-7; TRBD2 matches at 7 bases. The germline V gene has CDR1 SNHLY and CDR2 FYNNEI. Trimming removed 3 bases from V and 1 base from J; junction bases left unmatched: 6. The length of the CDR3 is 15 residues. CDR3 sequence: CASSDPPSGSYEQYF. The CDR3 DNA reads TGTGCCAGCAGTGACCCACCTAGCGGATCCTACGAGCAGTACTTC.

The chain links TRBV19 to TRBJ2-7; 7 bases align to TRBD2. Trimming removed 5 bases from V and 7 bases from J; junction bases left unmatched: 11. The length of the CDR3 is 14 residues. From germline, CDR1 is LNHDA and CDR2 SQIVND (reference sequence). CDR3 DNA sequence: TGTGCCAGTAGTCTAGGCGGGGGAGAAGGAGAGCAGTACTTC. Translating it yields CASSLGGGEGEQYF.

The gene calls are TRBV6-1 and TRBJ1-1; D is ambiguous. V was cut by 1 base and J by 6 bases, with 9 bases left in between. The CDR3 extends over 13 amino acids. Germline CDR1 is MNHNS and CDR2 is SASEGT. CDR3 sequence reads: CASSEVLGAEAFF. CDR3 coding DNA: TGTGCCAGCAGTGAAGTTCTGGGCGCTGAAGCTTTCTTT.

This chain connects TRBV28 to TRBJ2-2, with TRBD1 identical over 10 bases. The CDR3 contains 18 residues. Germline CDR1 and CDR2: MDHEN and SYDVKM. The ends lost 5 bases at V and 8 bases at J; junction bases unmatched: 17. The CDR3 protein is CASSLLVGGGQGLGELFF. The DNA of the CDR3 is TGTGCCAGCAGTCTGTTAGTGGGGGGGGGACAGGGGTTAGGGGAGCTGTTTTTT.

With regard to this clone: Sequence at one end of the junction differs from germline and may be a read error. This chain uses TRBV7-7 with TRBJ2-5; D is unclear. The germline CDR1 and CDR2 sequences are SSHAT and FNYEAQ (reference sequence). This CDR3 has 13 residues. The CDR3 is CASSPSQRETQYF. The CDR3 region has the DNA TGTGCTAGCAGCCCATCACAAAGAGAGACCCAGTACTTC.